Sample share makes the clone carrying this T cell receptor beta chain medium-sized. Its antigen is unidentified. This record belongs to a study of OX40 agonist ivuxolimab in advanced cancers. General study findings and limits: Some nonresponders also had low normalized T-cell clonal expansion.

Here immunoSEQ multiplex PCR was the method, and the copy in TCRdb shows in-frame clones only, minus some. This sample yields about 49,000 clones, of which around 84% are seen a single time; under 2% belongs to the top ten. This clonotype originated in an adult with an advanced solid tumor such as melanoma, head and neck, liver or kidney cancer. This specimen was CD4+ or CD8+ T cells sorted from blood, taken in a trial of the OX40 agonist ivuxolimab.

The CDR3 spells CASSDGGRRGYTEAFF. CDR3 coding DNA: TGCGCCAGCAGTGACGGTGGACGGCGAGGGTACACTGAAGCTTTCTTT. The rearrangement links TRBV10-2 to TRBJ1-1; D gene ambiguous. Trimming removed 3 bases at V and 3 bases at J, with 17 bases between. CDR1 is WSHSY and CDR2 is SAAADI in the germline V gene. The CDR3 totals 16 residues.